Listed below are T cell receptor beta chains from one sample, sequenced in a study of blood T cell repertoires in COVID-19. Data came from immunoSEQ multiplex PCR; TCRdb stores just in-frame clones and leaves some out. Of around 60,000 clones listed, 60% to 75% are singletons. The source material was peripheral blood. The receptors shown here come from a woman of 80 years or more with acute or convalescent COVID-19. Each CDR3 is given with its conserved first and last residue. D genes are given only for firm matches. A clone size is listed for some rows: how often the clone was seen (once, few, many), or a class if it is expanded.

j_gene | d_gene | v_gene | abundance | CDR3aa | CDR3nt
TRBJ2-7 | . | TRBV28 | . | CASSLQTRRGEQYF | TGTGCCAGCAGTTTACAGACTAGGAGGGGAGAGCAGTACTTC
TRBJ2-1 | TRBD1 | TRBV7-8 | . | CASSPGQSAEFF | TGTGCCAGCAGCCCGGGACAGTCGGCGGAGTTCTTC
TRBJ2-3 | . | TRBV7-2 | . | CASRQGGTDTQYF | TGTGCCAGCAGGCAAGGGGGCACAGATACGCAGTATTTT
TRBJ1-2 | TRBD1 | TRBV30 | . | CACKGQGGDGYTF | TGTGCCTGCAAGGGACAGGGAGGCGATGGCTACACCTTC
TRBJ2-7 | . | TRBV28 | . | CASRLPGGEQYF | TGTGCCAGCAGACTTCCCGGGGGTGAGCAGTACTTC
TRBJ2-7 | . | TRBV2 | . | CASMADVYEQYF | TGTGCCAGCATGGCGGATGTCTACGAGCAGTACTTC
TRBJ2-1 | TRBD1 | TRBV27 | . | CASSKLQGQGSSYNEQFF | TGTGCCAGCAGTAAGCTACAGGGACAGGGGAGCTCCTACAATGAGCAGTTCTTC
TRBJ1-2 | . | TRBV30 | . | CALEPPAVDYGYTF | TGTGCCTTGGAGCCCCCCGCCGTGGACTATGGCTACACCTTC
TRBJ2-7 | . | TRBV11-3 | . | CASSLGGVPSYEQYF | TGTGCCAGCAGCTTAGGGGGAGTTCCCTCCTACGAGCAGTACTTC
TRBJ1-2 | TRBD1 | TRBV5-4 | . | CASSLEGQGAYGYTF | TGTGCCAGCAGCTTGGAAGGACAGGGTGCCTATGGCTACACCTTC
TRBJ2-3 | TRBD2 | TRBV24-1 | . | CATSDPGTSGRAVTDTQYF | TGTGCCACCAGTGACCCTGGGACTAGCGGGAGGGCCGTAACAGATACGCAGTATTTT
TRBJ2-7 | TRBD1 | TRBV11-1 | . | CASSPRDRAHEQYF | TGTGCCAGCAGCCCCCGGGACAGGGCCCACGAGCAGTACTTC
TRBJ1-1 | . | TRBV30 | . | CAWSVVGGNTEAFF | TGTGCCTGGAGTGTAGTGGGGGGGAACACTGAAGCTTTCTTT
TRBJ1-2 | . | TRBV29-1 | . | CSGLGPNYGYTF | TGCAGCGGGTTGGGGCCTAACTATGGCTACACCTTC
TRBJ2-1 | . | TRBV19 | few | CASSIGVGGTNPRNEQFF | TGTGCCAGTAGTATCGGGGTTGGCGGGACCAATCCTCGGAATGAGCAGTTCTTC
TRBJ2-1 | TRBD2 | TRBV4-3 | . | CASSQNPSGSSGEQFF | TGCGCCAGCAGCCAAAATCCTAGCGGGAGTTCAGGTGAGCAGTTCTTC
TRBJ2-3 | . | TRBV6-5 | . | CASSSTGFPEDTQYF | TGTGCCAGCAGTTCTACAGGGTTCCCCGAAGATACGCAGTATTTT
TRBJ2-3 | . | TRBV18 | . | CASSPRGLDTQYF | TGTGCCAGCTCACCAAGGGGACTCGATACGCAGTATTTT
TRBJ2-3 | TRBD2 | TRBV4-3 | . | CASSYLAGGRTDTQYF | TGCGCCAGCAGCTACTTAGCGGGAGGGCGCACAGATACGCAGTATTTT
TRBJ1-2 | . | TRBV6-1 | . | CASSESGRRGGYTF | TGTGCCAGCAGTGAAAGTGGCAGGAGGGGTGGCTACACCTTC
TRBJ1-6 | . | TRBV5-1 | . | CASSISTGSNSPLHF | TGCGCCAGCAGCATCTCGACAGGCTCGAATTCACCCCTCCACTTT
TRBJ2-7 | . | TRBV29-1 | . | CSVEVRGATGEQYF | TGCAGCGTTGAAGTACGGGGGGCCACGGGGGAGCAGTACTTC
TRBJ2-6 | . | TRBV18 | . | CASSPGGTASGANVLTF | TGTGCCAGCTCACCAGGGGGGACAGCCTCTGGGGCCAACGTCCTGACTTTC
TRBJ1-6 | . | TRBV2 | . | CASSDSRGSPLHF | TGTGCCAGCAGTGACAGTCGCGGGTCACCCCTCCACTTT
TRBJ2-7 | TRBD1 | TRBV4-3 | few | CASSQDIERQGRYEQYF | TGCGCCAGCAGCCAAGATATCGAGAGACAGGGGAGATACGAGCAGTACTTC
TRBJ1-3 | TRBD1 | TRBV4-1 | . | CASSQEVTGTANGNTIYF | TGCGCCAGCAGCCAAGAGGTAACCGGGACAGCTAACGGAAACACCATATATTTT
TRBJ1-5 | TRBD1 | TRBV6-6 | . | CASTKPQGAANQPQHF | TGTGCCAGCACCAAACCTCAGGGGGCGGCCAATCAGCCCCAGCATTTT
TRBJ1-6 | . | TRBV9 | few | CASSVDGSIDNSPLHF | TGTGCCAGCAGCGTAGATGGCTCAATTGATAATTCACCCCTCCACTTT
TRBJ2-5 | . | TRBV19 | . | CASSTLGRVGETQYF | TGTGCCAGTAGTACCTTGGGCAGGGTAGGAGAGACCCAGTACTTC
TRBJ1-6 | TRBD1 | TRBV4-3 | medium-sized | CASSHTGTGGSPLHF | TGCGCCAGCAGCCATACCGGGACAGGGGGTTCACCCCTCCACTTT
TRBJ1-2 | TRBD1 | TRBV6-2/TRBV6-3 | . | CASSSGTGNHGYTF | TGTGCCAGCAGTTCCGGGACAGGGAACCATGGCTACACCTTC
TRBJ2-3 | TRBD2 | TRBV7-9 | . | CASRDLAGMGDTQYF | TGTGCCAGCAGAGACCTAGCGGGAATGGGAGATACGCAGTATTTT
TRBJ1-2 | . | TRBV15 | . | CATSQDGNYGYTF | TGTGCCACCAGCCAAGACGGGAACTATGGCTACACCTTC
TRBJ2-1 | . | TRBV9 | . | CASSVMASNEQFF | TGTGCCAGCAGCGTAATGGCCAGCAATGAGCAGTTCTTC
TRBJ2-3 | TRBD1 | TRBV28 | . | CASSLFGQGLADTQYF | TGTGCCAGCAGTTTGTTTGGACAGGGGTTGGCAGATACGCAGTATTTT
TRBJ1-1 | . | TRBV7-9 | . | CASSARRVGLAGDTEAFF | TGTGCCAGCAGCGCCCGGCGCGTTGGGCTCGCAGGGGACACTGAAGCTTTCTTT
TRBJ1-2 | . | TRBV5-1 | . | CASSFSGTQGYGYTF | TGCGCCAGCAGCTTCTCCGGGACTCAGGGCTATGGCTACACCTTC
TRBJ1-6 | . | TRBV2 | . | CASSGRGKNSPLHF | TGTGCCAGCAGTGGGCGGGGGAAAAATTCACCCCTCCACTTT
TRBJ2-6 | . | TRBV19 | few | CASSMGGMRGANVLTF | TGTGCCAGTAGTATGGGGGGTATGCGAGGGGCCAACGTCCTGACTTTC
TRBJ2-7 | . | TRBV6-6 | . | CASSYWQTYEQYF | TGTGCCAGCAGTTACTGGCAGACCTACGAGCAGTACTTC
TRBJ2-7 | . | TRBV29-1 | . | CSVEKTAYEQYF | TGCAGCGTTGAGAAGACAGCCTACGAGCAGTACTTC
TRBJ2-6 | TRBD2 | TRBV7-9 | . | CASSLASEGLAGANVLTF | TGTGCCAGCAGCTTAGCATCGGAGGGACTAGCCGGGGCCAACGTCCTGACTTTC
TRBJ1-3 | . | TRBV11-3 | . | CASSLGTTGNTIYF | TGTGCCAGCAGCTTAGGGACAACTGGAAACACCATATATTTT
TRBJ1-2 | TRBD1 | TRBV5-1 | . | CASSLGQGTYGYTF | TGCGCCAGCAGCTTGGGACAGGGGACCTATGGCTACACCTTC
TRBJ1-1 | . | TRBV9 | . | CASRGKNGGHTEAFF | TGTGCCAGCCGAGGTAAGAACGGCGGGCACACTGAAGCTTTCTTT
TRBJ2-6 | . | TRBV5-4 | once | CASSLFDLSSGANVLTF | TGTGCCAGCAGCTTGTTCGACTTGAGCTCTGGGGCCAACGTCCTGACTTTC
TRBJ1-4 | . | TRBV27 | . | CASRIRSQLTNEKLFF | TGTGCCAGCAGAATTAGATCACAGCTAACTAATGAAAAACTGTTTTTT
TRBJ1-6 | TRBD1 | TRBV4-3 | once | CASSQVGQGNSPLHF | TGCGCCAGCAGCCAAGTAGGACAGGGTAATTCACCCCTCCACTTT
TRBJ2-7 | . | TRBV3-1/TRBV3-2 | . | CASSPTPSGTYEQYF | TGTGCCAGCAGCCCCACCCCGAGCGGAACCTACGAGCAGTACTTC
TRBJ1-1 | . | TRBV29-1 | . | CSVDQGTEAFF | TGCAGCGTTGACCAGGGCACTGAAGCTTTCTTT
TRBJ2-7 | . | TRBV19 | . | CASSPRTDYEQYF | TGTGCCAGTAGCCCCCGGACAGACTACGAGCAGTACTTC
TRBJ2-3 | . | TRBV6-5 | few | CASRREADTQYF | TGTGCCAGCAGGAGGGAGGCAGATACGCAGTATTTT
TRBJ1-1 | . | TRBV29-1 | . | CSVGEVLNTEAFF | TGCAGCGTCGGGGAAGTTCTGAACACTGAAGCTTTCTTT